One sample yielded the 17 T cell receptor beta chains listed below, sequenced in a study of blood T cell repertoires in COVID-19. Clones were sequenced by immunoSEQ multiplex PCR, and TCRdb holds only the in-frame ones, with some missing. The sample contains roughly 81,000 clones, 89% of which appear only once. The specimen sequenced was peripheral blood. All receptors come from a man in his 70s with active or convalescent COVID-19.

The chain carries TRBV27 and TRBJ2-6; a weak D match, TRBD1 (7 bases). The CDR3 is 18 residues long. CDR1 and CDR2 (germline): MNHEY, SMNVEV (reference sequence). With 7 bases removed from V and 3 bases from J, the gap between germline ends came to 22 bases. CDR3: CASKEGAVRIHGANVLTF. As DNA, the CDR3 is TGTGCCAGCAAGGAGGGGGCAGTTCGGATTCATGGGGCCAACGTCCTGACTTTC.

The chain has TRBV24-1 and TRBJ1-2; 8 bases are a match to TRBD1. The germline V gene encodes CDR1 KGHDR and CDR2 SFDVKD. The V segment lost 3 bases and the J segment 3 bases; nucleotides outside the gene matches: 5. The CDR3 length is 15 residues. CDR3 sequence: CATSDADREDYGYTF. In nucleotides, the CDR3 is TGTGCCACCAGTGATGCGGACAGGGAGGACTATGGCTACACCTTC.

V is TRBV4-2 and J is TRBJ1-2; 11 bases are shared with TRBD1. Trimming removed 4 bases from V and 4 bases from J; junction bases left unmatched: 5. Germline CDR1 is LGHNA and CDR2 is YNFKEQ. This CDR3 has 15 residues. The CDR3 DNA sequence: TGTGCCAGCAGCCTTGGGACAGGGGGTGCCTATGGCTACACCTTC. Residues: CASSLGTGGAYGYTF.

The genes are TRBV7-8 and TRBJ1-4; 8 bases agree with TRBD1. The junction had 7 bases not matched to a gene; V was cut back by 5 bases and J by 8 bases. CDR1 and CDR2 from the germline V gene are SGHVS and FQNEAQ. CDR3 length: 14 residues. CDR3 region: CASSPGQGGEKLFF. CDR3 nucleotides: TGTGCCAGCAGCCCCGGACAGGGAGGGGAAAAACTGTTTTTT.

This clone was detected only once. The chain couples TRBV4-1 to TRBJ2-1, with 7 bases fitting TRBD1. Unmatched junction bases numbered 2, after V lost 3 bases and J lost 9 bases. The CDR3 consists of 12 residues. Germline V gives CDR1 MGHRA, CDR2 YSYEKL. The chain's CDR3 is CASSQGQTEQFF. The CDR3 DNA sequence: TGCGCCAGCAGCCAGGGACAGACTGAGCAGTTCTTC.

The chain links TRBV5-1 to TRBJ1-4; the match to TRBD1 covers 7 bases. Unmatched junction bases numbered 5, after V lost 3 bases and J lost 0 bases. The CDR3 contains 16 residues. Germline V gene lookup returns CDR1 SGHRS and CDR2 YFSETQ. CDR3 in amino acids: CASSSFTGATNEKLFF. The DNA of the CDR3 is TGCGCCAGCAGCTCATTTACAGGGGCAACTAATGAAAAACTGTTTTTT.

This chain links TRBV4-2 with TRBJ2-1; 14 nucleotides agree with TRBD2. Germline CDR1 and CDR2: LGHNA and YNFKEQ. V lost 1 base, J lost 4 bases, and 3 bases stayed unmatched. The CDR3 length is 17 residues. The CDR3 reads CASSQGTSGGPYNEQFF. CDR3 bases: TGTGCCAGCAGCCAAGGGACTAGCGGGGGGCCGTACAATGAGCAGTTCTTC.

V gene TRBV29-1 combines with J gene TRBJ1-1; TRBD1 matches 7 bases. The CDR3 runs 14 residues. Trimming cost V 7 bases and J 3 bases; bases outside gene matches: 11. Germline V gives CDR1 SQVTM, CDR2 ANQGSEA. The CDR3 coding sequence is TGCAGCGCCGGGAAGGGGGCTTCCTACACTGAAGCTTTCTTT. Translation: CSAGKGASYTEAFF.

The CDR3 here is CASSLGLVPREDTQYF. CDR3 in DNA: TGTGCCAGCAGCTTGGGGTTGGTCCCTCGGGAGGATACGCAGTATTTT. The chain uses TRBV5-6 and TRBJ2-3, with D perhaps matching TRBD2 (6 bases). Trimming left V 0 bases short and J 6 bases short, with 17 bases between. Germline CDR1 reads SGHDT; CDR2 reads YYEEEE. This CDR3 spans 16 amino acids.

This clone occurred a few times. This chain links TRBV4-3 with TRBJ1-2, with 7 bases fitting TRBD1. CDR1 is LGHNA and CDR2 is YSLEER in the germline V gene. The V segment lost 0 bases and the J segment 8 bases; nucleotides outside the gene matches: 6. The CDR3 contains 14 residues. The CDR3 loop reads CASSQDSGGGGYTF. In DNA form, the CDR3 reads TGCGCCAGCAGCCAAGATTCAGGGGGAGGAGGCTACACCTTC.

The chain recombines TRBV30 with TRBJ1-5; 8 positions agree with TRBD1. V lost 1 base and J lost 5; bases outside the gene matches: 13. Germline assignment: CDR1 GTSNPN and CDR2 SVGIG (reference sequence). This CDR3 region has 17 residues. CDR3 coding DNA: TGTGCCTGGAGTGCCGACAGGGGAGATGGGTCCCATCAGCCCCAGCATTTT. Its translation: CAWSADRGDGSHQPQHF.

V gene TRBV3-1 (or the pseudogene TRBV3-2) combines with J gene TRBJ1-2, with D unresolved. Between the trimmed V and J ends, which lost 0 bases and 0 bases, there was a span of 8 bases. The germline V gene encodes CDR1 LGHDT and CDR2 YNNKEL (reference sequence). CDR3 size: 15 residues. The CDR3 sequence: CASSQDAISNYGYTF. The CDR3 DNA follows: TGTGCCAGCAGCCAAGATGCGATTTCTAACTATGGCTACACCTTC.

The chain couples TRBV20-1 to TRBJ2-7, with 7 bases aligning to TRBD1. This CDR3 spans 14 amino acids. Germline CDR1 DFQATT, CDR2 SNEGSKA (reference sequence). Unmatched junction bases numbered 5, after V lost 3 bases and J lost 0 bases. The CDR3 DNA is TGCAGTGCTAGTTTTCGGGACAGCTCCTACGAGCAGTACTTC. Encoded protein: CSASFRDSSYEQYF.

This clone showed up just once. This chain joins TRBV5-4 and TRBJ2-1, with 8 positions matching TRBD2. Trimming cost V 5 bases and J 7 bases; bases outside gene matches: 8. Germline V lookup: CDR1 SGHNT, CDR2 YYREEE (reference sequence). The CDR3 extends over 14 amino acids. In DNA, the CDR3 is TGTGCCAGCAGTTCGGGGGGGCCTATGAATGAGCAGTTCTTC. This gives the protein CASSSGGPMNEQFF.

The CDR3 coding sequence is TGTGCCAGCAGCCTACTAACAGGGGGCTCTACAGATACGCAGTATTTT. Its translation is CASSLLTGGSTDTQYF. The chain has TRBV13 and TRBJ2-3; 9 bases map to TRBD1. This CDR3 spans 16 amino acids. The trim removed 5 bases at V and 3 bases at J, leaving 9 bases unmatched. Germline assignment: CDR1 PRHDT and CDR2 FYEKMQ (reference sequence).

This rearrangement joins TRBV5-8 to TRBJ1-1; no definite D call. The CDR3 contains 14 residues. V shed 1 base and J shed 6 bases, with 13 bases lying between them. Germline CDR1 SGHTS, CDR2 YDEGEE. This CDR3 reads CASSLSFWTPEAFF. DNA for the CDR3: TGTGCCAGCAGCTTGTCCTTTTGGACTCCTGAAGCTTTCTTT.

The rearrangement uses TRBV6-5 and TRBJ2-5; D possibly corresponds to TRBD2 (6 bases). This CDR3 has 13 residues. V was cut by 4 bases and J by 6 bases, with 12 bases left in between. From germline, CDR1 is MNHEY and CDR2 SVGAGI. The CDR3: CASSSGERKTQYF. The CDR3 nucleotides are TGTGCCAGCAGTTCGGGAGAAAGGAAGACCCAGTACTTC.